This T cell receptor (beta chain) appears in the sequencing data of a study of T cell responses to AZD1222 COVID-19 vaccine (dated by TCRdb to about 2021). About the investigation overall: TCR sequencing was performed for more than 230 trial participants, of whom 200 to 220 were given two doses of AZD1222 and 26 were given two doses of MenACWY control vaccine. Enrollment into the trials was organized by age into subgroups of 18-55, 56-69 and 70-plus years, and those subgroups contained approximately 160, 26 and 62 TCR-sequenced participants, respectively.

In the case of this clone: It lacks a known antigen. Base qualities are missing; no much larger clone stands one base away.

The CDR3 covers 12 residues, taking in both the cysteine and the phenylalanine. Of the read, only the CDR3 DNA is kept; its 36 bases are in frame from base 1. Relative to germline, V is 5 bases shorter and J is 3 bases shorter, with 5 bases between their ends. The germline V gene yields KGHSH for CDR1 and LQKENI for CDR2. The CDR3 regions of human TCRbeta chains were analyzed by immunosequencing. Per the authors' processing: TCRs in the repertoires were matched against a reference library of SARS-CoV-2-specific TCRs that had been generated with the MIRA antigen-specificity platform. Breadth was defined as the fraction of unique TCRs that were SARS-CoV-2-associated. Depth was defined as the fraction of total T cells that were SARS-CoV-2-associated. Using the MIRA data, every spike-specific TCR was mapped to the spike region that the TCR reacted to and assigned to either a CD4 or a CD8 class. Log10-transformed breadth and depth values were compared by one-way ANOVA with Sidak's multiple comparisons tests. The immuneACCESS repertoire file appears here via TCRdb, limited to in-frame rearrangements. These files lack a portion of the clones; in checked studies, under half of the deficit traces to unresolved V genes, and the cause of the others is not known. The V and J calls and clone size were taken over from that table, and D and trimming were inferred from the DNA. The sample table records approximately 150,000 clones; just over 90% of these occur just once. The ten largest clones add up to around 1% of the sample.

What the research found in general, with its limitations: Conclusions about previously exposed vaccinees are limited because only 5 or 6 AZD1222 recipients were SARS-CoV-2 seropositive at baseline. Because no day 14 peak-response samples were available, repertoires were characterized only after the peak T cell response. The vaccine-associated CD4 TCRs covered the entire spike protein, and the dominant responses fell in regions 160-218 and 743-854. Nearly half of unique spike-specific TCRs reportedly recognized epitopes outside regions mutated in the B.1.351 and B.1.1.7 variants. After two AZD1222 doses, spike-specific TCR breadth and depth were significantly higher than at day 0 and than in MenACWY recipients. In the small 56-69-year group, the increase in depth fell short of significance, most likely because of low power. Participants were mostly white British, with more females than males. The authors suggested clonal diversity may have been underestimated.

Taken with the paper, the label for time point translates to: about 28 days (+/-7) after the second vaccine dose. AZD1222 recipients whose second dose came at about 4 weeks and those whose second dose came at about 12 weeks were combined into one group, since spike-specific TCR depth and breadth did not differ between the two schedules. The vaccinee samples were drawn from two UK trials, COV001 and COV002, one of which was a single-blind randomized controlled phase 2/3 trial testing AZD1222 (ChAdOx1 nCoV-19) in healthy adults. Trial participant PBMC samples were collected at day 0 and day 28 after the second dose for TCRbeta chain sequencing.

Here the sequenced sample was peripheral blood, taken 28 days after the second AZD1222 dose. The TCR originated in an adult who received the AZD1222 COVID-19 vaccine. The chain is assembled from TRBV18 and TRBJ1-5, with the identity of the D gene unclear. The nucleotide sequence is TGTGCCAGCTCAGTTACCAATCAGCCCCAGCATTTT. This yields the protein CASSVTNQPQHF.